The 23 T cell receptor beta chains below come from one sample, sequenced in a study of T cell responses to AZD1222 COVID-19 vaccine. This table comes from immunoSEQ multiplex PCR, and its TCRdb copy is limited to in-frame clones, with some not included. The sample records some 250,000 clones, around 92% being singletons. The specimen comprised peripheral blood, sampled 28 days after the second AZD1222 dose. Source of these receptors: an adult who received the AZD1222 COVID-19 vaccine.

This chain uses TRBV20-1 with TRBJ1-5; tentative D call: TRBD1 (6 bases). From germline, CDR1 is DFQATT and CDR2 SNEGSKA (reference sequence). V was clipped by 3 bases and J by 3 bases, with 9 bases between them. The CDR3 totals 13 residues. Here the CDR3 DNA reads TGCAGTGCTAGTGGGGGGCCCAATCAGCCCCAGCATTTT. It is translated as CSASGGPNQPQHF.

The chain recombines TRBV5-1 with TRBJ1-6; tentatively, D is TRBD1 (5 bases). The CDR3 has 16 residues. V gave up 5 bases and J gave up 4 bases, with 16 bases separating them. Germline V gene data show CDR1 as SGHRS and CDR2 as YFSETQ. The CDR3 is CASRGTGSGYNSPLHF. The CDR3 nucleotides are TGCGCCAGCAGGGGTACAGGCTCAGGGTATAATTCACCCCTCCACTTT.

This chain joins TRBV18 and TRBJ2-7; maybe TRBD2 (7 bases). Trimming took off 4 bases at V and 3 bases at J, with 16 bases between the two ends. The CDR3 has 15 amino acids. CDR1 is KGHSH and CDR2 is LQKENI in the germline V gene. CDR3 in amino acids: CASSQGGAQLYEQYF. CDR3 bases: TGTGCCAGCTCACAGGGGGGGGCCCAACTCTACGAGCAGTACTTC.

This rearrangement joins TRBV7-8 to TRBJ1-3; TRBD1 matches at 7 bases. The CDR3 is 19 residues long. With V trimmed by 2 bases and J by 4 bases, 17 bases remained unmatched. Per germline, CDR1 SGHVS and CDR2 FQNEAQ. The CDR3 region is CASSLTRAQGKRGGNTIYF. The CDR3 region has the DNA TGTGCCAGCAGCTTAACCCGTGCACAGGGGAAAAGGGGAGGAAACACCATATATTTT.

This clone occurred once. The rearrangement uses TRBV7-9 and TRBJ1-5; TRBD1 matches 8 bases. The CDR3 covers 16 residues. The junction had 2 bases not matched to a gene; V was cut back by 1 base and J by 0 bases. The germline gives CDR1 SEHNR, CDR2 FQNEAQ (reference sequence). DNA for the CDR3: TGTGCCAGCAGCTTAGGGCAGGGGGCTAGCAATCAGCCCCAGCATTTT. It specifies CASSLGQGASNQPQHF.

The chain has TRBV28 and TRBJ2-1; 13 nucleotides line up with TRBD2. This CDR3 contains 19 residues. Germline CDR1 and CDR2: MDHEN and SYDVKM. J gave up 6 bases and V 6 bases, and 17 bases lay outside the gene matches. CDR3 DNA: TGTGCCAGCAGCTACCCCTGGGGCCGGACTAGCGGGAGAGTCAATGAGCAGTTCTTC. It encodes CASSYPWGRTSGRVNEQFF.

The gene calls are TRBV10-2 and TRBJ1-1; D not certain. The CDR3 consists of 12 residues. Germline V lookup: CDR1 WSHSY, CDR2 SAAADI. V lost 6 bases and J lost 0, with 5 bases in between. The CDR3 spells CASRQMNTEAFF. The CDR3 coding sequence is TGCGCCAGCAGGCAGATGAACACTGAAGCTTTCTTT.

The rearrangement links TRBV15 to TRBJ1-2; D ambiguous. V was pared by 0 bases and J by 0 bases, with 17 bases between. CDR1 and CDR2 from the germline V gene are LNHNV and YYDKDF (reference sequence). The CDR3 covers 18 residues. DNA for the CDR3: TGTGCCACCAGCAGAGATCGCGGAAGGCTCCTTCCTAACTATGGCTACACCTTC. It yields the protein CATSRDRGRLLPNYGYTF.

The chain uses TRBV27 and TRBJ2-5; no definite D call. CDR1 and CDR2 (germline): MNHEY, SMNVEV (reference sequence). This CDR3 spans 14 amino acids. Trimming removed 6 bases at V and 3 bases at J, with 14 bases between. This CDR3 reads CASSRLGGKETQYF. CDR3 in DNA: TGTGCCAGCAGCCGTCTAGGTGGTAAAGAGACCCAGTACTTC.

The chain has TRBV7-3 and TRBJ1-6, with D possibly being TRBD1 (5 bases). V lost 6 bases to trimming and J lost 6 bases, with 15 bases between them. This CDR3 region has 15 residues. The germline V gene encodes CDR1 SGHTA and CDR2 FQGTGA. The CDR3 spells CASSLQGAGNSPLHF. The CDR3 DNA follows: TGTGCCAGCAGTTTGCAGGGCGCCGGTAATTCACCCCTCCACTTT.

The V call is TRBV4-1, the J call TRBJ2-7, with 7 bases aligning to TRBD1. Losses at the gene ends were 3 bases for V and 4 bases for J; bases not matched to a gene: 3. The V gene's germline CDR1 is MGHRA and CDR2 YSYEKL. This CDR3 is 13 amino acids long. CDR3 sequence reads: CASSHQGDYEQYF. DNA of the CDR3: TGCGCCAGCAGCCATCAGGGGGATTACGAGCAGTACTTC.

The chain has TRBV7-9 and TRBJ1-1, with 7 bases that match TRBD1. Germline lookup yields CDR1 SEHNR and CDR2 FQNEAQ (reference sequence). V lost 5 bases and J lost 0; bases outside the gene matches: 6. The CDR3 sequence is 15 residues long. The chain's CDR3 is CASSPLGQLNTEAFF. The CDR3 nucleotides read TGTGCCAGCAGCCCTTTGGGACAGCTGAACACTGAAGCTTTCTTT.

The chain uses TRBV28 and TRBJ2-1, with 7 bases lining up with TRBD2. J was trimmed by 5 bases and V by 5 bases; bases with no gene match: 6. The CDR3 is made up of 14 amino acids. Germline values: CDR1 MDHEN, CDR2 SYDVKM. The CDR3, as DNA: TGTGCCAGCAGTCTACTAGCGAGGGACAATGAGCAGTTCTTC. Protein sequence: CASSLLARDNEQFF.

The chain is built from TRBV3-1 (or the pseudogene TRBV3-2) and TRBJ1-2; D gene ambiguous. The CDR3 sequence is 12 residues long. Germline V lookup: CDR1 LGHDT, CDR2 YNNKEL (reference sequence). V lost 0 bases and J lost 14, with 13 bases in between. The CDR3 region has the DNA TGTGCCAGCAGCCAAGATATGGGCCGATTAACCTTC. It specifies CASSQDMGRLTF.

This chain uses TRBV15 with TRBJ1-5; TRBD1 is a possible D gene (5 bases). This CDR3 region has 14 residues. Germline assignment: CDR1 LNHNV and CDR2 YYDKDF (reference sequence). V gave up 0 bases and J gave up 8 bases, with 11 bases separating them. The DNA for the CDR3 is TGTGCCACCAGCAGAGATCCTCGGGGCGAGCCCCAGCATTTT. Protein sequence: CATSRDPRGEPQHF.

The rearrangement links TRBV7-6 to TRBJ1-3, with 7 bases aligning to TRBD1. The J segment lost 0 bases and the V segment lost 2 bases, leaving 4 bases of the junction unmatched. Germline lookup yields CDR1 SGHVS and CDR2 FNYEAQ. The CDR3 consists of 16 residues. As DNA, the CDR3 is TGTGCCAGCAGCTTATTGGGACAGTTCTCTGGAAACACCATATATTTT. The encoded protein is CASSLLGQFSGNTIYF. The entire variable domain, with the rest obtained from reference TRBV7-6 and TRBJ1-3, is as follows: GAGVSQSPRYKVTKRGQDVALRCDPISGHVSLYWYRQALGQGPEFLTYFNYEAQQDKSGLPNDRFSAERPEGSISTLTIQRTEQRDSAMYRCASSLLGQFSGNTIYFGEGSWLTVV.

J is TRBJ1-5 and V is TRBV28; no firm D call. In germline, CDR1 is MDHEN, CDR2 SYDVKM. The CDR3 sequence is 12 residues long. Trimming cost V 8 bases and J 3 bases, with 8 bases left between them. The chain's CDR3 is CASYVLNQPQHF. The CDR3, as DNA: TGTGCCAGCTATGTCCTCAATCAGCCCCAGCATTTT.

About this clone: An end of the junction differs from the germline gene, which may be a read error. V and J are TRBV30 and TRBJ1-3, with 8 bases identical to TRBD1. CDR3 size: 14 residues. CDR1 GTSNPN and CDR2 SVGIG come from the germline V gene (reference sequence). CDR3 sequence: CAWSPDRAGNTIYF. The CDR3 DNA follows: TGTGCCTGGAGTCCGGACAGGGCTGGGAACACCATATATTTT.

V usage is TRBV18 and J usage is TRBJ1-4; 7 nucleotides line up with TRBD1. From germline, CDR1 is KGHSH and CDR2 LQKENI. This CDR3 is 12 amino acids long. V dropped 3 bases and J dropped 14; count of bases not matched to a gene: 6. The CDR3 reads CASSPYRGDLFF. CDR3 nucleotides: TGTGCCAGCTCACCTTACAGGGGCGATCTGTTTTTT.

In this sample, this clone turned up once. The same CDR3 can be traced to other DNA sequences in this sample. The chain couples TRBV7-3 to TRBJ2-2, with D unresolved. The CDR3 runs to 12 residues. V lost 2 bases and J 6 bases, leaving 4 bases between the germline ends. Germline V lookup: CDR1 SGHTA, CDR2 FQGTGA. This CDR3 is CASSLGPGELFF. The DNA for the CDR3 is TGTGCCAGCAGCTTAGGCCCCGGGGAGCTGTTTTTT.

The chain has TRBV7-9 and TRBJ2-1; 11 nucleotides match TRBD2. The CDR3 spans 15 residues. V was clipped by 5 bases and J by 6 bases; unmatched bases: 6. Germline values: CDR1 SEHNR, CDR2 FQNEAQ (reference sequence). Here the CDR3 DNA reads TGTGCCAGCAGCACTAGCGGGAGAGGCTCCAATGAGCAGTTCTTC. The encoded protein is CASSTSGRGSNEQFF.

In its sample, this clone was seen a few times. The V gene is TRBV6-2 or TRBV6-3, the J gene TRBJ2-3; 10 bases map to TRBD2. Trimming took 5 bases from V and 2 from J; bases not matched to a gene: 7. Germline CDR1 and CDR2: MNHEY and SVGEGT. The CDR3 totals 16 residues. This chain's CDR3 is CASSPERGGFTDTQYF. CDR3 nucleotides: TGTGCCAGCAGTCCCGAGCGGGGGGGATTCACAGATACGCAGTATTTT.

CDR3 sequence (DNA): TGTGCCAGCAGCTTTCCCGATGGAGGGGCCACAGATACGCAGTATTTT. Amino acids: CASSFPDGGATDTQYF. The V and J genes are TRBV7-9 and TRBJ2-3; TRBD2 is a possible D gene (6 bases). The CDR3 extends over 16 amino acids. Germline lookup yields CDR1 SEHNR and CDR2 FQNEAQ (reference sequence). Trimming took off 3 bases at V and 2 bases at J, with 15 bases between the two ends. Full variable domain (rest looked up from reference TRBV7-9 and TRBJ2-3): DTGVSQNPRHKITKRGQNVTFRCDPISEHNRLYWYRQTLGQGPEFLTYFQNEAQLEKSRLLSDRFSAERPKGSFSTLEIQRTEQGDSAMYLCASSFPDGGATDTQYFGPGTRLTVL.